Each of the 28 T cell receptor beta chains below was sequenced from the same sample in a study of T cell repertoires in cytomegalovirus infection (dated by TCRdb to about 2019). Interpreted using the paper, the treatment or condition label stands for: in vitro stimulation with specific CMV peptide epitopes to enrich CMV-specific T cells. Sequenced on an Illumina HiSeq 1500. Using fastp trimming at Q25 and MiXCR clonotype assembly, TCRdb reanalyzed the public sequencing data and kept in-frame beta chains. Entries are consolidated by CDR3 protein sequence, retaining the most common genes and DNA. Here the sample has about 24,000 distinct CDR3 sequences; roughly 20% occur a single time. The ten biggest clones cover roughly nine tenths of the sample. The antigens of these receptors remain unknown. The sequences come from CD8+ T cells from cultured PBMCs, collected from culture after CMV antigen stimulation. The source is a human donor in good health (CMV status not recorded). Some clones in this sample may be carry-over from other donors' samples.

This clonotype was observed a handful of times. This chain uses TRBV4-2 with TRBJ1-3; D call uncertain. The V gene's germline CDR1 is LGHNA and CDR2 YNFKEQ. Trimming removed 0 bases at V and 0 bases at J, with 9 bases between. The CDR3 runs 16 residues. As DNA, the CDR3 is TGTGCCAGCAGCCAAGATCGGACCGACTCTGGAAACACCATATATTTT. This encodes CASSQDRTDSGNTIYF.

Points on this clonotype: One end of the junction varies from germline; a read error may be responsible. The J gene is TRBJ2-7, the V gene TRBV4-1, with TRBD2 matching 10 bases. This CDR3 has 17 residues. CDR1 and CDR2 from the germline V gene are MGHRA and YSYEKL. The CDR3 sequence is CASSPDLGLASSYEQYF. CDR3 nucleotide sequence: TGTGCCAGCAGCCCCGACCTGGGACTAGCGAGCTCCTACGAGCAGTACTTC.

This clonotype has ten or more counts. This sequence joins TRBV7-2 and TRBJ2-7; a weak D match, TRBD1 (6 bases). Trimming stripped 5 bases from V and 5 bases from J, with 19 bases between. Germline-derived CDR1 and CDR2 are SGHTA and FQGNSA. This CDR3 region has 15 residues. The CDR3 bases are TGTGCCAGCAGCCCCGGTTCAGGGGCTTACCACGAGCAGTACTTC. This encodes CASSPGSGAYHEQYF.

At least ten counts were recorded for this clonotype. V gene TRBV28 combines with J gene TRBJ2-2, with D possibly being TRBD1 (6 bases). The V gene lost 4 bases and the J gene lost 15 bases, with 27 bases spanning the gap. Germline lookup yields CDR1 MDHEN and CDR2 SYDVKM. The CDR3 runs 16 residues. Written as DNA, the CDR3 is TGTGCCAGCAGTTCCACCGCAGGGGATTTCGCCCTCGGAGTGTTTTTT. Its translation: CASSSTAGDFALGVFF.

This chain uses TRBV7-9 with TRBJ1-4; maybe TRBD1 (5 bases). V was clipped by 3 bases and J by 8 bases, with 16 bases between them. Germline CDR1 reads SEHNR; CDR2 reads FQNEAQ (reference sequence). CDR3 size: 15 residues. The CDR3 DNA follows: TGTGCCAGCAGCTTCACAAACGGGGCGCGAGAAAAACTGTTTTTT. Translation gives CASSFTNGAREKLFF.

V is TRBV9 and J is TRBJ1-1, with 7 nucleotides matching TRBD1. The CDR3 totals 15 residues. Trimming removed 2 bases from V and 11 bases from J; junction bases left unmatched: 15. Germline CDR1 and CDR2: SGDLS and YYNGEE. In nucleotides, the CDR3 is TGTGCCAGCAGCGTGGGGACCAGACAGGGCCGGGATGCTTTCTTT. Translated: CASSVGTRQGRDAFF.

CDR3 in DNA: TGCAGCGTCACCACCTTGGACAGTCTCAACCCTCCCTACGAGCAGTACTTC. This translates into CSVTTLDSLNPPYEQYF. The rearrangement uses TRBV29-1 and TRBJ2-7, with a possible D match to TRBD1 (6 bases). Per germline, CDR1 SQVTM and CDR2 ANQGSEA. The CDR3 consists of 17 residues. Between the trimmed V and J ends, which lost 6 bases and 2 bases, there was a span of 26 bases.

The CDR3 reads CASSLVGGLETQYF. CDR3 bases: TGTGCCAGCAGCTTAGTAGGGGGGCTGGAGACCCAGTACTTC. V is TRBV7-2 and J is TRBJ2-5; D is tentatively TRBD1 or TRBD2 (6 bases each). Trimming left V 1 base short and J 5 bases short, with 11 bases between. This CDR3 comprises 14 residues. Germline V lookup: CDR1 SGHTA, CDR2 FQGNSA.

There are many counts of this clonotype. J is TRBJ1-5 and V is TRBV6-2 or TRBV6-3, with D tentatively TRBD1 (6 bases). The CDR3 runs 15 residues. The germline V gene has CDR1 MNHEY and CDR2 SVGEGT. V was cut by 4 bases and J by 3 bases, with 13 bases left in between. For the CDR3, the DNA is TGTGCCAGCAGTTTTGCAGGGGAGTACAATCAGCCCCAGCATTTT. As protein: CASSFAGEYNQPQHF.

This clonotype was observed at least ten times. This chain uses TRBV7-8 with TRBJ2-1; weak D call: TRBD2 (6 bases). V shed 5 bases and J shed 2 bases, with 16 bases lying between them. The CDR3 has 16 amino acids. CDR1 and CDR2 (germline): SGHVS, FQNEAQ. The CDR3 nucleotides are TGTGCCAGCAGCCGCGGTGGGGACTGGACCTACAATGAGCAGTTCTTC. Protein: CASSRGGDWTYNEQFF.

This clonotype was recorded at least ten times. The V gene is TRBV7-8, the J gene TRBJ2-1; 10 bases map to TRBD2. Trimming removed 5 bases from V and 4 bases from J; junction bases left unmatched: 8. The CDR3 totals 16 residues. CDR1 is SGHVS, CDR2 FQNEAQ, per germline. This CDR3 reads CASSPRPSGGYNEQFF. The CDR3 DNA reads TGTGCCAGCAGCCCGCGCCCTAGCGGGGGTTACAATGAGCAGTTCTTC.

This clonotype was seen at least ten times. The chain has TRBV12-3 or TRBV12-4 and TRBJ1-3; D is uncertain. The V end was cut by 3 bases, the J end by 2 bases, with 11 bases between. This CDR3 has 15 amino acids. CDR3 sequence: CASSFLGGAGNTIYF. The CDR3 DNA follows: TGTGCCAGCAGTTTTCTGGGAGGAGCTGGAAACACCATATATTTT.

This clonotype was detected many times. The chain has TRBV4-1 and TRBJ1-5, with 8 nucleotides matching TRBD1. Germline CDR1 reads MGHRA; CDR2 reads YSYEKL. CDR3 length equals 16 residues. Germline trimming cut 0 bases from V and 7 bases from J; bases unmatched to any gene: 8. CDR3 nucleotide sequence: TGCGCCAGCAGCCAAGATCAGGGAACAGGGGGGCAGCCCCAGCATTTT. Its translation: CASSQDQGTGGQPQHF.

A note on this clonotype: A much larger clone differs by one base, so this may be a read error. The CDR3 sequence: CASSIAGSRNSPLRF. The CDR3 DNA reads TGTGCCAGTAGTATTGCCGGGTCTCGTAATTCACCCCTCCGCTTT. V and J are TRBV19 and TRBJ1-6, with unresolved D. The CDR3 runs 15 residues. Germline V gives CDR1 LNHDA, CDR2 SQIVND (reference sequence).

This clonotype was seen a few times. The rearrangement joins TRBV7-9 to TRBJ2-2, with D possibly being TRBD1 (5 bases). Per the germline V gene, CDR1 is SEHNR and CDR2 is FQNEAQ (reference sequence). The CDR3 has 15 residues. V shed 2 bases and J shed 4 bases, with 11 bases lying between them. The CDR3 reads CASSLPTVTTGELFF. In nucleotides, the CDR3 is TGTGCCAGCAGCTTACCGACAGTAACCACCGGGGAGCTGTTTTTT.

The sample holds a few counts of this clonotype. The chain uses TRBV2 and TRBJ1-2; D uncertain. V was clipped by 6 bases and J by 6 bases, with 11 bases between them. There are 12 residues in the CDR3. Germline V lookup: CDR1 SNHLY, CDR2 FYNNEI. CDR3 sequence: CASRLGGNGYTF. In DNA, the CDR3 is TGTGCCAGCAGGCTGGGTGGCAATGGCTACACCTTC. The whole variable domain, filled in from reference TRBV2 and TRBJ1-2, reads EPEVTQTPSHQVTQMGQEVILRCVPISNHLYFYWYRQILGQKVEFLVSFYNNEISEKSEIFDDQFSVERPDGSNFTLKIRSTKLEDSAMYFCASRLGGNGYTFGSGTRLTVV.

At least ten counts were recorded for this clonotype. The chain links TRBV20-1 to TRBJ2-1; TRBD2 matches at 12 bases. The CDR3 sequence is 16 residues long. With V trimmed by 5 bases and J by 4 bases, 9 bases remained unmatched. The germline V gene has CDR1 DFQATT and CDR2 SNEGSKA (reference sequence). The CDR3 loop reads CSAGFETSGGYNEQFF. Here the CDR3 DNA reads TGCAGTGCTGGTTTTGAGACTAGCGGGGGATACAATGAGCAGTTCTTC.

The gene calls are TRBV28 and TRBJ2-5, with 7 bases fitting TRBD1. Germline CDR1 and CDR2: MDHEN and SYDVKM. J gave up 5 bases and V 5 bases, and 14 bases lay outside the gene matches. The CDR3 is 16 residues long. The chain's CDR3 is CASSPSLTGRGETQYF. CDR3 nucleotide sequence: TGTGCCAGCAGTCCATCCCTGACAGGGCGCGGGGAGACCCAGTACTTC.

This clonotype appeared many times. The rearrangement joins TRBV7-2 to TRBJ2-7; possibly TRBD2 for D (7 bases). The CDR3 spans 14 residues. V lost 6 bases, J lost 6 bases, and 18 bases lay in between. Germline values: CDR1 SGHTA, CDR2 FQGNSA. The CDR3 spells CASRPDWGGGEQYF. CDR3 DNA sequence: TGTGCCAGCAGGCCGGATTGGGGGGGCGGCGAGCAGTACTTC. The full variable domain, in which reference TRBV7-2 and TRBJ2-7 provide the parts outside the CDR3, is GAGVSQSPSNKVTEKGKDVELRCDPISGHTALYWYRQSLGQGLEFLIYFQGNSAPDKSGLPSDRFSAERTGGSVSTLTIQRTQQEDSAVYLCASRPDWGGGEQYFGPGTRLTVT.

There are a few counts of this clonotype. For the CDR3, the DNA is TGTGCCAGCAGCTCGACAGGGAAGGCCCTTGAAAAACTGTTTTTT. Its protein is CASSSTGKALEKLFF. The chain couples TRBV11-2 to TRBJ1-4; 7 positions match TRBD1. With 4 bases clipped from V and 7 bases from J, the junction kept 9 bases outside the gene matches. The CDR3 length is 15 residues. CDR1 is SGHAT and CDR2 is FQNNGV in the germline V gene.

This clonotype occurred a few times. This chain uses TRBV28 with TRBJ2-1, with D perhaps assigned TRBD1 or TRBD2 (5 bases each). Between the trimmed V and J ends, which lost 9 bases and 0 bases, there was a span of 12 bases. CDR1 is MDHEN, CDR2 SYDVKM, per germline. The CDR3 spans 14 residues. CDR3 sequence reads: CASSGTISYNEQFF. In DNA, the CDR3 is TGTGCCAGTTCAGGGACCATCTCCTACAATGAGCAGTTCTTC.

The rearrangement joins TRBV28 to TRBJ1-3, with a tentative D call TRBD1 (5 bases). CDR3 length equals 15 residues. V dropped 7 bases and J dropped 1 base, with 14 bases sitting between them. Germline V CDR1 and CDR2: MDHEN, SYDVKM. CDR3 coding DNA: TGTGCCAGCATCACGGCCCAGGGTTCTGGAAACACCATATATTTT. The encoded protein is CASITAQGSGNTIYF.

The chain couples TRBV27 to TRBJ1-6; D is uncertain. The CDR3 is made up of 15 amino acids. The germline gives CDR1 MNHEY, CDR2 SMNVEV (reference sequence). Trimming stripped 2 bases from V and 14 bases from J, with 19 bases between. This CDR3 reads CASSLAWRGVFTLHF. The CDR3 bases are TGTGCCAGCAGTTTAGCTTGGCGGGGAGTTTTCACCCTCCACTTT.

The V gene is TRBV20-1, the J gene TRBJ1-5, with D unclear. V shed 0 bases and J shed 0 bases, with 15 bases lying between them. This CDR3 comprises 17 residues. Germline loops: CDR1 DFQATT, CDR2 SNEGSKA (reference sequence). This CDR3 reads CSARDPSGSYSNQPQHF. The CDR3 coding sequence is TGCAGTGCTAGAGATCCCTCGGGTTCGTATAGCAATCAGCCCCAGCATTTT.

The chain uses TRBV7-9 and TRBJ2-2; TRBD1 agrees at 7 bases. In germline, CDR1 is SEHNR, CDR2 FQNEAQ (reference sequence). V trimming: 1 base; J trimming: 0 bases; junction bases outside the gene matches: 8. CDR3 length: 18 amino acids. The CDR3 coding sequence is TGTGCCAGCAGCTTAGGTGGGACAGCCTTCGCGAACACCGGGGAGCTGTTTTTT. Protein product: CASSLGGTAFANTGELFF. The full variable domain, in which reference TRBV7-9 and TRBJ2-2 provide the parts outside the CDR3, is DTGVSQNPRHKITKRGQNVTFRCDPISEHNRLYWYRQTLGQGPEFLTYFQNEAQLEKSRLLSDRFSAERPKGSFSTLEIQRTEQGDSAMYLCASSLGGTAFANTGELFFGEGSRLTVL.

There are many counts of this clonotype. J is TRBJ2-5 and V is TRBV7-8; D unresolved. This CDR3 region has 14 residues. The V gene lost 1 base and the J gene lost 2 bases, with 8 bases spanning the gap. Germline V gene sequence: CDR1 SGHVS, CDR2 FQNEAQ. CDR3 amino acids: CASSLGWVQETQYF. CDR3 bases: TGTGCCAGCAGCTTAGGTTGGGTACAAGAGACCCAGTACTTC.

The chain is built from TRBV2 and TRBJ1-4; D is undetermined. Trimming stripped 8 bases from V and 5 bases from J, with 15 bases between. The CDR3 loop spans 14 amino acids. Looked up from germline, CDR1 is SNHLY and CDR2 is FYNNEI. CDR3 protein: CASGSWKSNEKLFF. CDR3 sequence (DNA): TGTGCCAGCGGTAGTTGGAAGTCCAATGAAAAACTGTTTTTT. Full variable domain (missing parts from reference TRBV2 and TRBJ1-4): EPEVTQTPSHQVTQMGQEVILRCVPISNHLYFYWYRQILGQKVEFLVSFYNNEISEKSEIFDDQFSVERPDGSNFTLKIRSTKLEDSAMYFCASGSWKSNEKLFFGSGTQLSVL.

This clonotype was found once. The V and J genes are TRBV6-8 and TRBJ1-1; D call uncertain. Per the germline V gene, CDR1 is MNHGY and CDR2 is SAAAGT. Trimming left V 2 bases short and J 3 bases short, with 10 bases between. This CDR3 contains 14 residues. In DNA, the CDR3 is TGTGCCAGCAGTTACAGTTCGTACTACACTGAAGCTTTCTTT. It translates to CASSYSSYYTEAFF.